This paragraph reports one T cell receptor beta chain. V was pared by 4 bases and J by 4 bases, with 9 bases of the junction left unmatched. Germline CDR1 SGHRS, CDR2 YFSETQ. The CDR3 totals 15 residues. Methods used by the authors: The assay estimated nucleated cells by amplifying reference gene primers. TCRdb's table, derived via immunoSEQ multiplex PCR, lists solely in-frame clones and lacks some. D and trimming were read from the DNA, whereas the V and J calls and clone size are those reported in that table. This repertoire shows 90,000 or so clones, 72% found once; its top ten account for about 15%. The source of the sample is a study of blood T cell repertoires in COVID-19. Turning to the study itself: The origin of the acute and convalescent COVID-19 samples was the United States, Italy and Spain. From T cells, B-cell-depleted T cells, or PBMCs came the material, which was cDNA or gDNA.

Sequenced: peripheral blood. This clonotype originated in an elderly woman with acute or convalescent COVID-19. This chain links TRBV5-1 with TRBJ2-7; TRBD1 matches 9 bases. The CDR3 loop reads CASSPGQGGGYEQYF. The CDR3 region has the DNA TGCGCCAGCAGCCCGGGACAGGGAGGGGGATACGAGCAGTACTTC. Using reference TRBV5-1 and TRBJ2-7 for the parts outside the CDR3, the full variable domain is KAGVTQTPRYLIKTRGQQVTLSCSPISGHRSVSWYQQTPGQGLQFLFEYFSETQRNKGNFPGRFSGRQFSNSRSEMNVSTLELGDSALYLCASSPGQGGGYEQYFGPGTRLTVT.